The 6 T cell receptor beta chains in this list originate from one sample, sequenced in a study of stem cell transplantation in POMP-related autoinflammatory disease. The assay was immunoSEQ multiplex PCR, and TCRdb's table has in-frame clones only and misses some. The table has 25,000 to 30,000 clones, 80% to 85% seen once; the top ten hold approximately 2.3%. Source: CD4+ T cells from PBMCs, taken before stem cell transplantation. The receptors shown here come from a human donor with POMP-related autoinflammation and immune dysregulation (PRAID).

This chain uses TRBV2 with TRBJ1-2; 8 bases match TRBD1. Germline CDR1 SNHLY, CDR2 FYNNEI. The CDR3 contains 14 residues. After removal of 1 base from V and 6 bases from J, the junction contained 4 bases not matched to a gene. CDR3 bases: TGTGCCAGCAGTGAAGGGCAGGGGGCGCATGGCTACACCTTC. Its protein is CASSEGQGAHGYTF. The full variable domain, with the rest looked up from reference TRBV2 and TRBJ1-2, is EPEVTQTPSHQVTQMGQEVILRCVPISNHLYFYWYRQILGQKVEFLVSFYNNEISEKSEIFDDQFSVERPDGSNFTLKIRSTKLEDSAMYFCASSEGQGAHGYTFGSGTRLTVV.

The rearrangement uses TRBV10-3 and TRBJ2-3; D is unresolved. There are 14 residues in the CDR3. CDR1 is ENHRY and CDR2 is SYGVKD in the germline V gene. The V and J ends lost 0 bases and 7 bases respectively, with 11 bases between them. The CDR3 coding sequence is TGTGCCATCAGTGAGTCTGGCTTAGCAAATACGCAGTATTTT. Its translation: CAISESGLANTQYF.

In its sample, this clone was seen once. V gene TRBV5-6 combines with J gene TRBJ1-5; possibly TRBD1 for D (6 bases). V was clipped by 3 bases and J by 3 bases, with 10 bases between them. The germline V gene has CDR1 SGHDT and CDR2 YYEEEE. CDR3 length: 14 amino acids. The CDR3 protein is CASSSDRDNQPQHF. CDR3 sequence (DNA): TGTGCCAGCAGCTCGGACAGAGACAATCAGCCCCAGCATTTT. The full variable domain, in which reference TRBV5-6 and TRBJ1-5 provide the parts outside the CDR3, is DAGVTQSPTHLIKTRGQQVTLRCSPKSGHDTVSWYQQALGQGPQFIFQYYEEEERQRGNFPDRFSGHQFPNYSSELNVNALLLGDSALYLCASSSDRDNQPQHFGDGTRLSIL.

This chain uses TRBV27 with TRBJ2-1, with 10 bases fitting TRBD2. In germline, CDR1 is MNHEY, CDR2 SMNVEV (reference sequence). The CDR3 is 15 amino acids. The ends lost 4 bases at V and 7 bases at J; junction bases unmatched: 7. Written as DNA, the CDR3 is TGTGCCAGCAGTTCCCTAGCGGGAGTAGGGAATGAGCAGTTCTTC. This gives the protein CASSSLAGVGNEQFF.

The gene calls are TRBV11-2 and TRBJ1-2; 7 bases map to TRBD1. Germline values: CDR1 SGHAT, CDR2 FQNNGV. The V segment lost 3 bases and the J segment 6 bases; nucleotides outside the gene matches: 7. The CDR3 has 14 residues. The CDR3 nucleotides read TGTGCCAGCAGCTTTAACCGGGACAGCCATGGCTACACCTTC. Encoded protein: CASSFNRDSHGYTF.

The rearrangement joins TRBV19 to TRBJ2-1; 9 bases fit TRBD1. V shed 3 bases, J shed 4 bases, and the junction held 7 bases outside the gene matches. CDR3 length: 16 amino acids. Germline V gene sequence: CDR1 LNHDA, CDR2 SQIVND (reference sequence). The CDR3 DNA sequence: TGTGCCAGTAGTATCCCCGGGACAGGGACTTACAATGAGCAGTTCTTC. Its protein is CASSIPGTGTYNEQFF.